These 17 T cell receptor beta chains originate from one sample sequenced in a study of blood T cell repertoires in COVID-19. This table comes from immunoSEQ multiplex PCR, and its TCRdb copy is limited to in-frame clones, with some not included. Here the sample spans hundreds of thousands of clones, roughly 90% being singletons. Sequencing was carried out using peripheral blood. The source of these receptors is a man aged 60-69 years who had recovered from COVID-19.

This rearrangement joins TRBV7-2 to TRBJ1-1, with D possibly TRBD1 on 5 matching bases. There are 14 residues in the CDR3. The germline V gene encodes CDR1 SGHTA and CDR2 FQGNSA. V lost 1 base and J 6 bases, leaving 12 bases between the germline ends. CDR3 sequence reads: CASSLVGRGAEAFF. The CDR3 coding sequence is TGTGCCAGCAGCTTAGTGGGGCGGGGCGCTGAAGCTTTCTTT.

This clone was seen just once. V is TRBV19 and J is TRBJ2-7, with D perhaps matching TRBD1 (6 bases). This CDR3 is built from 14 residues. V lost 6 bases and J lost 2, with 14 bases in between. Germline V lookup: CDR1 LNHDA, CDR2 SQIVND (reference sequence). The CDR3 sequence is CASSLQTGAYEQYF. CDR3 in DNA: TGTGCCAGTAGCCTCCAGACAGGAGCCTACGAGCAGTACTTC.

The gene calls are TRBV30 and TRBJ2-2; unclear D gene. V was pared by 1 base and J by 3 bases, with 12 bases between. The CDR3 has 15 amino acids. From germline, CDR1 is GTSNPN and CDR2 SVGIG (reference sequence). The CDR3 loop is CAWSEWVADTGELFF. CDR3 DNA: TGTGCCTGGAGTGAGTGGGTGGCGGACACCGGGGAGCTGTTTTTT.

V and J are TRBV2 and TRBJ2-2; a weak D match, TRBD2 (5 bases). This CDR3 has 13 amino acids. V was pared by 4 bases and J by 6 bases, with 9 bases between. CDR1 and CDR2 from the germline V gene are SNHLY and FYNNEI. DNA of the CDR3: TGTGCCAGCAGTGCCAGGCGGGCCGGGGAGCTGTTTTTT. This sequence encodes CASSARRAGELFF.

The V and J genes are TRBV18 and TRBJ1-1; a weak D match, TRBD1 (6 bases). The CDR3 runs to 16 residues. Germline V gene data show CDR1 as KGHSH and CDR2 as LQKENI. Trimming left V 3 bases short and J 1 base short, with 15 bases between. CDR3 sequence reads: CASSPNRAGANTEAFF. CDR3 sequence (DNA): TGTGCCAGCTCACCCAACCGGGCAGGGGCGAACACTGAAGCTTTCTTT.

The chain recombines TRBV6-5 with TRBJ2-1, with 7 nucleotides matching TRBD2. CDR1 MNHEY and CDR2 SVGAGI come from the germline V gene. This CDR3 region has 15 residues. V gave up 5 bases and J gave up 6 bases; unmatched junction bases: 10. The CDR3 protein is CASSRAGVSINEQFF. Here the CDR3 DNA reads TGTGCCAGCAGTAGGGCGGGAGTCTCCATCAATGAGCAGTTCTTC.

In DNA form, the CDR3 reads TGTGCCAGTAGCCCCATGATAGCCGGGGAGCTGTTTTTT. Protein product: CASSPMIAGELFF. This chain connects TRBV19 to TRBJ2-2; D uncertain. Trimming pared 6 bases from V and 6 bases from J, leaving 11 bases between. In germline, CDR1 is LNHDA, CDR2 SQIVND (reference sequence). The length of the CDR3 is 13 residues.

The chain recombines TRBV12-3 or TRBV12-4 with TRBJ1-5, with a possible D match to TRBD1 (6 bases). V was clipped by 4 bases and J by 4 bases, with 8 bases between them. CDR3 size: 13 residues. The CDR3 here is CASSSQGNQPQHF. The CDR3 bases are TGTGCCAGCAGTTCACAGGGAAATCAGCCCCAGCATTTT.

The chain recombines TRBV5-1 with TRBJ1-2; tentatively, D is TRBD1 (6 bases). CDR3 length: 15 amino acids. Germline V gives CDR1 SGHRS, CDR2 YFSETQ. V dropped 0 bases and J dropped 4 bases, with 13 bases sitting between them. In DNA, the CDR3 is TGCGCCAGCAGCTTGGATGGGACACCGGGCTATGGCTACACCTTC. Encoded protein: CASSLDGTPGYGYTF.

This chain uses TRBV10-1 with TRBJ2-7, with D tentatively TRBD1 (6 bases). V lost 9 bases and J lost 2, with 14 bases in between. In germline, CDR1 is WNHNN, CDR2 SYGVQD (reference sequence). The CDR3 totals 13 residues. DNA for the CDR3: TGCGCCAGAGGAGTGGACAGACCCTACGAGCAGTACTTC. This encodes CARGVDRPYEQYF.

CDR3 DNA: TGTGCCAGTAGTGCGACAGGTCCCGGGGAGCTGTTTTTT. The encoded protein is CASSATGPGELFF. This rearrangement joins TRBV19 to TRBJ2-2; D is possibly TRBD1 (6 bases). Germline CDR1 LNHDA, CDR2 SQIVND (reference sequence). The V and J ends lost 5 bases and 6 bases respectively, with 10 bases between them. The CDR3 spans 13 residues.

V gene TRBV4-2 combines with J gene TRBJ2-7; TRBD1 is a possible D gene (5 bases). The CDR3 length is 16 residues. Germline CDR1 is LGHNA and CDR2 is YNFKEQ. Deletions cut 0 bases from V and 4 bases from J, with 16 bases between. The DNA of the CDR3 is TGTGCCAGCAGCCAAGAGGCAGGGCACCCCGTGTACGAGCAGTACTTC. Protein: CASSQEAGHPVYEQYF.

This rearrangement joins TRBV5-1 to TRBJ2-1; 8 bases map to TRBD2. V trimming: 0 bases; J trimming: 7 bases; junction bases outside the gene matches: 3. The CDR3 consists of 14 residues. Germline V CDR1 and CDR2: SGHRS, YFSETQ. The DNA of the CDR3 is TGCGCCAGCAGCTTGGGCGGGGGGTTGAATGAGCAGTTCTTC. It encodes CASSLGGGLNEQFF.

The rearrangement joins TRBV19 to TRBJ1-2; TRBD1 agrees at 8 bases. The J segment lost 7 bases and the V segment lost 3 bases, leaving 7 bases of the junction unmatched. This CDR3 comprises 14 residues. The germline gives CDR1 LNHDA, CDR2 SQIVND (reference sequence). CDR3 nucleotide sequence: TGTGCCAGTAGTATCGACAGGGGTTTGGCTGGCTACACCTTC. It encodes CASSIDRGLAGYTF.

Only a few counts were recorded for this clone. The gene calls are TRBV18 and TRBJ2-2; TRBD1 might be the D (5 bases). V shed 5 bases and J shed 1 base, with 8 bases lying between them. The germline V gene encodes CDR1 KGHSH and CDR2 LQKENI. The CDR3 contains 14 residues. Written as DNA, the CDR3 is TGTGCCAGCTCAGATCAGGGGAACACCGGGGAGCTGTTTTTT. This encodes CASSDQGNTGELFF.

CDR3 nucleotides: TGTGCCAGCAGCTTCGGGGATAGCAATCAGCCCCAGCATTTT. Amino acid sequence: CASSFGDSNQPQHF. V and J are TRBV5-5 and TRBJ1-5, with no clear D. Germline assignment: CDR1 SGHKS and CDR2 YYEKEE (reference sequence). The CDR3 runs 14 residues. Between the trimmed V and J ends, which lost 2 bases and 0 bases, there was a span of 6 bases.

This clone was seen a handful of times. The rearrangement links TRBV9 to TRBJ2-3; 7 bases map to TRBD1. This CDR3 has 12 residues. J gave up 14 bases and V 1 base, and 7 bases lay outside the gene matches. Germline V gene data show CDR1 as SGDLS and CDR2 as YYNGEE. The CDR3 nucleotides read TGTGCCAGCAGCGTATCGGACAGGCCTTTGTATTTT. This codes for CASSVSDRPLYF.